Shown below are 13 T cell receptor beta chains from a single sample sequenced in a study of beta chain features in type 1 diabetes. The sequenced template was cDNA made from the entire isolated RNA. Data came from immunoSEQ multiplex PCR; TCRdb stores just in-frame clones and leaves some out. The sample carries 160,000 or so clones, 7.5% to 10% recorded once. Sample: central memory CD4+ T cells from blood. Receptors were obtained from a woman between 18 and 29 years old in good health.

CDR3 coding DNA: TGTGCCAGCAGCGTAAACTCCAGGGCGGACACTGAAGCTTTCTTT. Protein: CASSVNSRADTEAFF. V is TRBV9 and J is TRBJ1-1; D perhaps matches TRBD1 (5 bases). Trimming removed 1 base at V and 3 bases at J, with 13 bases between. This CDR3 spans 15 amino acids. The V gene's germline CDR1 is SGDLS and CDR2 YYNGEE.

This clone was found a few times. The chain links TRBV6-5 to TRBJ1-1; the match to TRBD1 covers 7 bases. Germline V CDR1 and CDR2: MNHEY, SVGAGI. The CDR3 covers 15 residues. The V and J ends lost 4 bases and 1 base, in that order; junction bases with no gene match: 6. The CDR3 nucleotides read TGTGCCAGCAGTTCCCCGGGACAGAAGAACACTGAAGCTTTCTTT. Its translation: CASSSPGQKNTEAFF.

This clone has more than one count but fewer than ten. This chain links TRBV27 with TRBJ1-2; TRBD1 agrees at 8 bases. The CDR3 consists of 15 residues. With 6 bases clipped from V and 4 bases from J, the junction kept 10 bases outside the gene matches. The V gene's germline CDR1 is MNHEY and CDR2 SMNVEV (reference sequence). The CDR3 DNA sequence: TGTGCCAGCAGCTCGGACAGGGCAGGGGTCTATGGCTACACCTTC. This codes for CASSSDRAGVYGYTF.

This clone was picked up a small number of times. The chain links TRBV5-6 to TRBJ2-5, with TRBD2 matching 8 bases. The CDR3 extends over 17 amino acids. V lost 7 bases and J lost 11; bases outside the gene matches: 25. The germline CDR1 and CDR2 sequences are SGHDT and YYEEEE. The CDR3 sequence: CASLPSVPDKVEREQYF. CDR3 coding DNA: TGTGCCAGCTTACCCTCGGTTCCGGACAAGGTTGAGCGGGAGCAGTACTTC.

A few counts support this clone. The germline gene is not matched at one end of the junction; a read error may be the cause. The chain is built from TRBV4-1 and TRBJ2-7; 9 bases align to TRBD2. CDR1 is MGHRA and CDR2 is YSYEKL in the germline V gene. The CDR3 totals 16 residues. CDR3 sequence (DNA): TGTGCCAGCAGCCCACACGGATTGGCGGGGGGGTACGAGCAGTACTTC. Protein: CASSPHGLAGGYEQYF.

The sample holds a few counts of this clone. The J gene is TRBJ1-6, the V gene TRBV19, with TRBD1 as a possible D gene (5 bases). The germline CDR1 and CDR2 sequences are LNHDA and SQIVND (reference sequence). Trimming shortened V by 7 bases and J by 8 bases, and 15 bases separated the two germline ends. This CDR3 has 14 residues. CDR3 DNA sequence: TGTGCCAGTACCGGCGGGGCGGGGTATTCACCCCTCCACTTT. Translating it yields CASTGGAGYSPLHF. The full variable domain, its missing parts supplied by reference TRBV19 and TRBJ1-6, is DGGITQSPKYLFRKEGQNVTLSCEQNLNHDAMYWYRQDPGQGLRLIYYSQIVNDFQKGDIAEGYSVSREKKESFPLTVTSAQKNPTAFYLCASTGGAGYSPLHFGNGTRLTVT.

This clone was counted a few times. This chain connects TRBV29-1 to TRBJ2-3, with 9 bases that match TRBD2. Looked up from germline, CDR1 is SQVTM and CDR2 is ANQGSEA. V lost 5 bases to trimming and J lost 3 bases; unmatched junction nucleotides: 12. CDR3 size: 16 residues. The DNA of the CDR3 is TGCAGCGTTAACCCCTCGGGCGGGAGGGCGACAGATACGCAGTATTTT. Translation: CSVNPSGGRATDTQYF.

The chain employs TRBV5-4 and TRBJ2-7, with D possibly being TRBD2 (5 bases). This CDR3 spans 14 amino acids. Trimming pared 0 bases from V and 3 bases from J, leaving 10 bases between. CDR1 is SGHNT and CDR2 is YYREEE in the germline V gene (reference sequence). The CDR3 loop is CASSLGGQDYEQYF. CDR3 DNA sequence: TGTGCCAGCAGCTTGGGAGGGCAGGACTACGAGCAGTACTTC. Looking up the rest from reference TRBV5-4 and TRBJ2-7 gives the full variable domain: ETGVTQSPTHLIKTRGQQVTLRCSSQSGHNTVSWYQQALGQGPQFIFQYYREEENGRGNFPPRFSGLQFPNYSSELNVNALELDDSALYLCASSLGGQDYEQYFGPGTRLTVT.

V and J are TRBV5-4 and TRBJ2-1; D possibly corresponds to TRBD1 (5 bases). The V end lost 4 bases, the J end lost 8 bases, and 16 bases lay between the germline ends. This CDR3 has 14 amino acids. From germline, CDR1 is SGHNT and CDR2 YYREEE (reference sequence). CDR3 sequence reads: CASSLPTATDEQFF. CDR3 in DNA: TGTGCCAGCAGCCTACCGACAGCTACGGATGAGCAGTTCTTC.

This clone was seen a few times. V gene TRBV11-2 combines with J gene TRBJ2-7; possible D gene TRBD2, 6 bases. V was cut by 4 bases and J by 7 bases, with 17 bases left in between. Germline assignment: CDR1 SGHAT and CDR2 FQNNGV. This CDR3 is built from 14 residues. The CDR3: CASSSSGWGREQYF. In DNA, the CDR3 is TGTGCCAGCAGCTCCAGCGGGTGGGGTAGGGAGCAGTACTTC.

This clone was detected a few times. The V and J genes are TRBV6-6 and TRBJ2-1, with TRBD2 matching 13 bases. Germline V gene lookup returns CDR1 MNHNY and CDR2 SVGAGI (reference sequence). V was clipped by 2 bases and J by 9 bases; unmatched bases: 4. CDR3 length: 15 amino acids. This CDR3 is CASSYTSGGVGEQFF. In DNA form, the CDR3 reads TGTGCCAGCAGTTACACTAGCGGGGGGGTGGGTGAGCAGTTCTTC.

The rearrangement joins TRBV28 to TRBJ2-3; 10 bases align to TRBD2. Trimming cost V 6 bases and J 1 base; bases outside gene matches: 4. The CDR3 is made up of 15 amino acids. Germline-derived CDR1 and CDR2 are MDHEN and SYDVKM. CDR3 coding DNA: TGTGCCAGCAGGGTAGCGGGAGGAGGCACAGATACGCAGTATTTT. It yields the protein CASRVAGGGTDTQYF.

The chain carries TRBV7-2 and TRBJ1-6, with D maybe TRBD1 (6 bases). The CDR3 sequence is 15 residues long. From germline, CDR1 is SGHTA and CDR2 FQGNSA. Trimming removed 0 bases at V and 9 bases at J, with 12 bases between. This chain's CDR3 is CASSLARQASSPLHF. The CDR3 DNA follows: TGTGCCAGCAGCTTAGCGAGACAGGCTAGTTCACCCCTCCACTTT.